These 5 T cell receptor beta chains share one sample of origin, sequenced in a study of T cells in Graves' hyperthyroidism and ophthalmopathy (dated by TCRdb to the late 2010s). The library came from multiplex PCR. Sequenced using an Illumina HiSeq 2000. Amplification of TCR beta CDR3 regions was carried out from RNA transcripts. The first round of RT-PCR for the TCR CDR3 was performed with the HTBI primer set and the Qiagen OneStep RT-PCR kit. TCRdb's own reprocessing of the public reads used fastp at Q25 and MiXCR and kept productive beta chains. Each entry is one CDR3 protein sequence, shown with its most common DNA and genes. For this sample the table gives about 300,000 distinct CDR3 sequences, of which 15% to 20% were detected only once. The ten largest clonotypes hold under 45% of the sample. The sequencing input was blood. The receptor set was obtained from a man aged 45-65 years with Graves' ophthalmopathy.

Only a few counts were recorded for this clonotype. This chain links TRBV7-8 with TRBJ2-7; TRBD1 might be the D (6 bases). The ends were cut back, 5 bases at V and 2 bases at J, with 13 bases in the middle. There are 14 residues in the CDR3. Germline-derived CDR1 and CDR2 are SGHVS and FQNEAQ. CDR3 nucleotides: TGTGCCAGCAGCGACCCACAGGGTCCCTACGAGCAGTACTTC. Protein product: CASSDPQGPYEQYF. Together with reference TRBV7-8 and TRBJ2-7, the CDR3 gives the full variable domain: GAGVSQSPRYKVAKRGQDVALRCDPISGHVSLFWYQQALGQGPEFLTYFQNEAQLDKSGLPSDRFFAERPEGSVSTLKIQRTQQEDSAVYLCASSDPQGPYEQYFGPGTRLTVT.

This chain joins TRBV19 and TRBJ1-5, with D hard to call. CDR3 length equals 13 residues. Germline CDR1 and CDR2: LNHDA and SQIVND (reference sequence). The germline V and J ends were trimmed by 6 bases and 7 bases, with 13 bases remaining between them. CDR3 amino acids: CASSPTGRQPQHF. CDR3 sequence (DNA): TGTGCCAGTAGCCCCACGGGGAGGCAGCCCCAGCATTTT.

This clonotype was seen only a few times. The chain employs TRBV29-1 and TRBJ2-7; TRBD1 matches 8 bases. Germline CDR1 SQVTM, CDR2 ANQGSEA. This CDR3 contains 13 residues. Trimming cost V 4 bases and J 2 bases; bases outside gene matches: 4. As DNA, the CDR3 is TGCAGCGTTGTGAGGGGACAGGCCTACGAGCAGTACTTC. This gives the protein CSVVRGQAYEQYF.

The table lists this clonotype with many counts. This sequence joins TRBV3-1 and TRBJ2-1, with D possibly being TRBD1 (5 bases). V lost 11 bases to trimming and J lost 2 bases, with 19 bases between them. This CDR3 region has 15 residues. In germline, CDR1 is LGHDT, CDR2 YNNKEL (reference sequence). This CDR3 is CAQKGRRRPYNEQFF. CDR3 in DNA: TGTGCCCAAAAGGGGCGGAGAAGGCCCTACAATGAGCAGTTCTTC.

This clonotype was seen more than once but under ten times. Here the CDR3 reads CASNWAGDQPDTQYF. CDR3 DNA sequence: TGTGCCAGCAACTGGGCGGGAGACCAACCAGATACGCAGTATTTT. The rearrangement joins TRBV2 to TRBJ2-3; 7 bases align to TRBD2. V shed 7 bases and J 4 bases; nucleotides not matched to a gene: 11. Germline-derived CDR1 and CDR2 are SNHLY and FYNNEI. This CDR3 is built from 15 residues.